These 26 T cell receptor beta chains share one sample of origin, sequenced in a study of identical twins. MiXCR, run by TCRdb on the 5' RACE reads, gives a single entry per CDR3 protein. The profile shows some 500,000 distinct CDR3 sequences, 20% to 25% of them singletons. These data were likewise used in another study, on T cells expressing NK-cell markers.

Sequenced material: CD4+ T cells sorted from blood. All receptors derive from a woman aged 18-29 years in good health.

The rearrangement joins TRBV3-1 to TRBJ2-2; 7 nucleotides align to TRBD2. Germline CDR1 and CDR2: LGHDT and YNNKEL (reference sequence). This CDR3 spans 15 amino acids. With V trimmed by 7 bases and J by 0 bases, 5 bases remained unmatched. CDR3 DNA: TGTGCCAGCACGACGGGGGGAGCGAACACCGGGGAGCTGTTTTTT. It specifies CASTTGGANTGELFF.

This clonotype was seen only a few times. J is TRBJ2-7 and V is TRBV20-1, with D perhaps TRBD1 (6 bases). Trimming cost V 5 bases and J 7 bases, with 18 bases left between them. CDR3 size: 13 residues. Germline loops: CDR1 DFQATT, CDR2 SNEGSKA (reference sequence). CDR3 amino acids: CSALRTAWGEQYF. The CDR3 DNA sequence: TGCAGTGCTTTGAGGACAGCATGGGGGGAGCAGTACTTC.

A few counts support this clonotype. The genes are TRBV6-1 and TRBJ1-5; the match to TRBD1 covers 7 bases. V trimming: 9 bases; J trimming: 0 bases; junction bases outside the gene matches: 8. The V gene's germline CDR1 is MNHNS and CDR2 SASEGT. CDR3 size: 15 residues. The CDR3 region has the DNA TGTGCCAGTAAAGGGGGACAGTATAGCAATCAGCCCCAGCATTTT. It yields the protein CASKGGQYSNQPQHF.

The chain is built from TRBV29-1 and TRBJ1-1; D is perhaps TRBD1 (5 bases). The CDR3 covers 13 residues. Trimming cost V 4 bases and J 5 bases, with 14 bases left between them. The germline CDR1 and CDR2 sequences are SQVTM and ANQGSEA. The CDR3 is CSVVGQPRTEAFF. DNA for the CDR3: TGCAGCGTTGTGGGGCAGCCTAGGACTGAAGCTTTCTTT.

This clonotype was seen only a few times. The chain employs TRBV9 and TRBJ2-1; no firm D call. Germline CDR1 SGDLS, CDR2 YYNGEE. V lost 0 bases, J lost 0 bases, and 10 bases lay in between. This CDR3 has 16 amino acids. CDR3 loop: CASSVGADSSYNEQFF. For the CDR3, the DNA is TGTGCCAGCAGCGTAGGGGCCGATAGCTCCTACAATGAGCAGTTCTTC. The whole variable domain, filled in from reference TRBV9 and TRBJ2-1, reads DSGVTQTPKHLITATGQRVTLRCSPRSGDLSVYWYQQSLDQGLQFLIQYYNGEERAKGNILERFSAQQFPDLHSELNLSSLELGDSALYFCASSVGADSSYNEQFFGPGTRLTVL.

The V and J genes are TRBV5-1 and TRBJ1-1; no firm D call. CDR1 is SGHRS and CDR2 is YFSETQ in the germline V gene. V was cut by 0 bases and J by 5 bases, with 14 bases left in between. This CDR3 contains 15 residues. The CDR3 here is CASSLETGEGTEAFF. DNA of the CDR3: TGCGCCAGCAGCTTGGAGACTGGGGAAGGGACTGAAGCTTTCTTT.

In DNA, the CDR3 is TGCAGTGCTAGACATCCTTCGACAGGGGTGGGTGGCTACACCTTC. Translation gives CSARHPSTGVGGYTF. The chain is built from TRBV20-1 and TRBJ1-2; 8 bases fit TRBD1. The CDR3 is 15 amino acids. The germline V gene encodes CDR1 DFQATT and CDR2 SNEGSKA (reference sequence). The trim removed 2 bases at V and 7 bases at J, leaving 12 bases unmatched.

This clonotype was counted only a few times. This chain links TRBV11-2 with TRBJ2-5, with TRBD2 matching 14 bases. The CDR3 is 16 residues long. Per germline, CDR1 SGHAT and CDR2 FQNNGV. The V and J ends lost 6 bases and 6 bases, in that order; junction bases with no gene match: 9. CDR3 in amino acids: CASRTSGRGGAKTQYF. The CDR3 DNA reads TGTGCCAGCAGGACTAGCGGGAGGGGCGGGGCAAAGACCCAGTACTTC.

The chain recombines TRBV6-1 with TRBJ2-2; the D gene is possibly TRBD2 (5 bases). CDR3 length: 16 residues. With 2 bases removed from V and 2 bases from J, the gap between germline ends came to 12 bases. Germline V lookup: CDR1 MNHNS, CDR2 SASEGT. CDR3 DNA sequence: TGTGCCAGCAGTGAAAGGAGCGGAGCCAACACCGGGGAGCTGTTTTTT. This encodes CASSERSGANTGELFF.

The sample holds a few counts of this clonotype. This chain links TRBV5-5 with TRBJ1-2, with D possibly TRBD1 on 6 matching bases. Trimming took off 4 bases at V and 4 bases at J, with 20 bases between the two ends. Germline lookup yields CDR1 SGHKS and CDR2 YYEKEE (reference sequence). The CDR3 has 16 amino acids. The CDR3 DNA is TGTGCCAGCAGCCTTGTCACGGGGCTGGGGGCCTATGGCTACACCTTC. Translation: CASSLVTGLGAYGYTF. Variable domain in full (rest from reference TRBV5-5 and TRBJ1-2): DAGVTQSPTHLIKTRGQQVTLRCSPISGHKSVSWYQQVLGQGPQFIFQYYEKEERGRGNFPDRFSARQFPNYSSELNVNALLLGDSALYLCASSLVTGLGAYGYTFGSGTRLTVV.

This clonotype was counted between two and nine times. The chain carries TRBV20-1 and TRBJ2-1; tentative D call: TRBD2 (5 bases). The CDR3 is 15 amino acids. Germline loops: CDR1 DFQATT, CDR2 SNEGSKA (reference sequence). Deletions cut 5 bases from V and 0 bases from J, with 14 bases between. In DNA form, the CDR3 reads TGCAGTGCTTACCCTAGCCGGAGCTCCTACAATGAGCAGTTCTTC. Its protein product is CSAYPSRSSYNEQFF.

This clonotype has just a few counts. The rearrangement links TRBV7-2 to TRBJ1-6; 9 bases are shared with TRBD1. Germline trimming cut 5 bases from V and 10 bases from J; bases unmatched to any gene: 6. CDR1 is SGHTA, CDR2 FQGNSA, per germline. The CDR3 spans 14 residues. The CDR3 nucleotides read TGTGCCAGCAGCCCCCGACAGGGGGAATCACCCCTCCACTTT. Amino acid sequence: CASSPRQGESPLHF.

The chain combines TRBV20-1 with TRBJ2-2; D ambiguous. Germline lookup yields CDR1 DFQATT and CDR2 SNEGSKA (reference sequence). Trimming took off 0 bases at V and 2 bases at J, with 10 bases between the two ends. The CDR3 covers 15 residues. CDR3 nucleotides: TGCAGTGCTAGAGATATGGGCGCTAACACCGGGGAGCTGTTTTTT. This gives the protein CSARDMGANTGELFF.

This clonotype has only a few counts. The chain uses TRBV12-5 and TRBJ1-6, with 7 bases identical to TRBD1. Unmatched junction bases numbered 11, after V lost 5 bases and J lost 10 bases. CDR3 length: 15 residues. Germline-derived CDR1 and CDR2 are LGHNT and FRNRAP. The CDR3: CASGRGDSPTSPLHF. The CDR3 DNA follows: TGTGCTAGTGGTCGGGGGGACAGCCCAACCTCACCCCTCCACTTT.

The chain combines TRBV6-1 with TRBJ2-1; TRBD2 matches at 7 bases. V shed 7 bases and J 3 bases; nucleotides not matched to a gene: 15. Germline V gene lookup returns CDR1 MNHNS and CDR2 SASEGT. The CDR3 runs to 17 residues. The CDR3 DNA reads TGTGCCAGCACCCCTCGGGATAGGGGCGGGAGCTACAATGAGCAGTTCTTC. It translates to CASTPRDRGGSYNEQFF.

V is TRBV7-2 and J is TRBJ2-3; 14 positions match TRBD2. This CDR3 has 15 amino acids. Trimming at V came to 8 bases and at J to 6 bases, leaving 7 bases not matched to a gene. From germline, CDR1 is SGHTA and CDR2 FQGNSA. The CDR3: CASQTSGRAADTQYF. Here the CDR3 DNA reads TGTGCCAGCCAGACTAGCGGGAGGGCCGCTGATACGCAGTATTTT.

The chain couples TRBV4-3 to TRBJ2-5; 7 bases map to TRBD1. CDR3 length: 17 residues. With V trimmed by 1 base and J by 2 bases, 10 bases remained unmatched. The germline V gene encodes CDR1 LGHNA and CDR2 YSLEER. In nucleotides, the CDR3 is TGCGCCAGCAGCCAAGGGACAGTCAACAGGGGACAAGAGACCCAGTACTTC. This sequence encodes CASSQGTVNRGQETQYF.

This clonotype was counted many times. The chain recombines TRBV20-1 with TRBJ1-2; weak D call: TRBD1 (5 bases). Germline CDR1 DFQATT, CDR2 SNEGSKA (reference sequence). The length of the CDR3 is 13 residues. The V end lost 6 bases, the J end lost 3 bases, and 14 bases lay between the germline ends. The CDR3 DNA sequence: TGCAGTGCCAACCGGGGGTTCGACTATGGCTACACCTTC. This translates into CSANRGFDYGYTF.

This clonotype was recorded many times. The chain joins TRBV7-9 to TRBJ1-1, with D hard to call. The length of the CDR3 is 13 residues. CDR1 and CDR2 (germline): SEHNR, FQNEAQ (reference sequence). V lost 5 bases, J lost 1 base, and 8 bases lay in between. This chain's CDR3 is CASSPLPNTEAFF. The CDR3 DNA reads as TGTGCCAGCAGCCCCTTACCGAACACTGAAGCTTTCTTT.

A few counts support this clonotype. This chain connects TRBV11-2 to TRBJ2-4; 13 nucleotides agree with TRBD2. This CDR3 comprises 16 residues. The V and J ends lost 5 bases and 8 bases, in that order; junction bases with no gene match: 9. CDR1 and CDR2 (germline): SGHAT, FQNNGV. CDR3 sequence (DNA): TGTGCCAGCAGCCCTACTAGCGGGAGGGCCGGGTACATTCAGTACTTC. Its protein is CASSPTSGRAGYIQYF. Full variable domain (rest looked up from reference TRBV11-2 and TRBJ2-4): EAGVAQSPRYKIIEKRQSVAFWCNPISGHATLYWYQQILGQGPKLLIQFQNNGVVDDSQLPKDRFSAERLKGVDSTLKIQPAKLEDSAVYLCASSPTSGRAGYIQYFGAGTRLSVL.

This clonotype showed up many times. The chain has TRBV6-5 and TRBJ2-1, with 8 bases lining up with TRBD2. The CDR3 spans 15 residues. Trimming removed 2 bases from V and 10 bases from J; junction bases left unmatched: 10. CDR1 is MNHEY, CDR2 SVGAGI, per germline. CDR3 in DNA: TGTGCCAGCAGTTACGGTTCACCTTCTAGCGGGGAGCAGTTCTTC. Translated, it gives CASSYGSPSSGEQFF.

This clonotype has only a few counts. The gene calls are TRBV20-1 and TRBJ2-1; TRBD2 matches at 12 bases. Germline values: CDR1 DFQATT, CDR2 SNEGSKA (reference sequence). Losses at the gene ends were 6 bases for V and 1 base for J; bases not matched to a gene: 7. The CDR3 runs 16 residues. CDR3 sequence: CSAQAGTSGSYNEQFF. The DNA of the CDR3 is TGCAGTGCCCAGGCAGGGACTAGCGGGTCCTACAATGAGCAGTTCTTC.

The chain uses TRBV20-1 and TRBJ2-5; 13 positions match TRBD2. V trimming: 2 bases; J trimming: 10 bases; junction bases outside the gene matches: 4. The CDR3 extends over 13 amino acids. Germline-derived CDR1 and CDR2 are DFQATT and SNEGSKA (reference sequence). The CDR3 DNA reads as TGCAGTGCTAGATCGACTAGCGGGGGGTACCAGTACTTC. Translation: CSARSTSGGYQYF.

The chain's CDR3 is CASSVRDRNEQFF. The CDR3, as DNA: TGTGCCAGCAGTGTCCGGGATCGCAATGAGCAGTTCTTC. The chain recombines TRBV25-1 with TRBJ2-1, with D perhaps TRBD2 (5 bases). The ends were cut back, 4 bases at V and 6 bases at J, with 10 bases in the middle. The germline V gene has CDR1 MGHDK and CDR2 SYGVNS. This CDR3 contains 13 residues.

This sequence joins TRBV9 and TRBJ2-3, with D tentatively TRBD1 or TRBD2 (5 bases each). Trimming stripped 7 bases from V and 4 bases from J, with 16 bases between. Germline V CDR1 and CDR2: SGDLS, YYNGEE. The CDR3 runs to 14 residues. DNA of the CDR3: TGTGCCAGCGCCGAAGGGGAGACGGCAGATACGCAGTATTTT. Its protein is CASAEGETADTQYF.

This clonotype was detected only a few times. V is TRBV6-5 and J is TRBJ2-7; 11 nucleotides agree with TRBD2. Germline assignment: CDR1 MNHEY and CDR2 SVGAGI. Unmatched junction bases numbered 9, after V lost 4 bases and J lost 4 bases. The CDR3 runs to 16 residues. The CDR3: CASSSPGLAGSYEQYF. The CDR3 coding sequence is TGTGCCAGCAGTTCCCCCGGACTAGCGGGTTCGTACGAGCAGTACTTC.